What follows are 14 T cell receptor beta chains derived from one specimen sequenced in a study of cytomegalovirus exposure and HLA in healthy donors. With 60 Vbeta and 13 Jbeta primers, the PCR was carried out. Sequencing was performed with immunoSEQ multiplex PCR; in TCRdb, only in-frame clones are kept and a portion is missing. This sample contains 55,000 to 75,000 clones. Sequenced sample: PBMCs. The receptors here all came from a male donor in good health and CMV-seronegative.

The chain employs TRBV5-1 and TRBJ1-1, with 7 nucleotides matching TRBD1. Per germline, CDR1 SGHRS and CDR2 YFSETQ. With 0 bases clipped from V and 4 bases from J, the junction kept 3 bases outside the gene matches. CDR3 length equals 14 residues. CDR3 loop: CASSLGQGVTEAFF. As DNA, the CDR3 is TGCGCCAGCAGCTTGGGACAGGGAGTCACTGAAGCTTTCTTT.

The chain carries TRBV4-3 and TRBJ1-6, with 7 bases that match TRBD1. The CDR3 is 16 amino acids. Unmatched junction bases numbered 10, after V lost 4 bases and J lost 7 bases. Germline values: CDR1 LGHNA, CDR2 YSLEER. CDR3 amino acids: CASSRASTGNNSPLHF. The CDR3, as DNA: TGCGCCAGCAGCCGCGCGTCGACAGGGAACAATTCACCCCTCCACTTT.

The chain has TRBV28 and TRBJ1-4; no definite D call. Per the germline V gene, CDR1 is MDHEN and CDR2 is SYDVKM. This CDR3 is built from 13 residues. Deletions cut 5 bases from V and 4 bases from J, with 8 bases between. The CDR3 loop reads CASSPPFNEKLFF. Here the CDR3 DNA reads TGTGCCAGCAGTCCTCCCTTTAATGAAAAACTGTTTTTT. The complete variable domain, with remaining parts taken from reference TRBV28 and TRBJ1-4, reads DVKVTQSSRYLVKRTGEKVFLECVQDMDHENMFWYRQDPGLGLRLIYFSYDVKMKEKGDIPEGYSVSREKKERFSLILESASTNQTSMYLCASSPPFNEKLFFGSGTQLSVL.

A word on this clone: Different DNA sequences within this sample yield the same CDR3. The chain joins TRBV10-3 to TRBJ2-1, with a tentative D call TRBD2 (5 bases). CDR1 and CDR2 from the germline V gene are ENHRY and SYGVKD. V dropped 8 bases and J dropped 11 bases, with 19 bases sitting between them. The CDR3 is made up of 13 amino acids. Here the CDR3 reads CAIGGEGPPKQFF. CDR3 DNA: TGTGCCATCGGAGGCGAGGGCCCCCCAAAGCAGTTCTTC.

V usage is TRBV6-1 and J usage is TRBJ1-5, with TRBD1 identical over 8 bases. Germline V gene sequence: CDR1 MNHNS, CDR2 SASEGT. The CDR3 loop spans 16 amino acids. J was trimmed by 2 bases and V by 2 bases; bases with no gene match: 5. The CDR3 loop is CASSEPPDRGNQPQHF. The CDR3 nucleotides read TGTGCCAGCAGTGAACCGCCGGACAGGGGCAATCAGCCCCAGCATTTT.

The CDR3 bases are TGTGCCAGCAGCTTAGAAGAGGGGGCAGAGCAGTACTTC. Its translation: CASSLEEGAEQYF. The chain uses TRBV11-3 and TRBJ2-7; 7 nucleotides agree with TRBD1. V dropped 0 bases and J dropped 7; count of bases not matched to a gene: 3. The CDR3 extends over 13 amino acids. The germline V gene has CDR1 SGHNT and CDR2 YENEEA.

About this clone: One junction end disagrees with the germline gene, perhaps due to a read error. Other DNA sequences in the same sample also yield this CDR3. The chain carries TRBV5-1 and TRBJ2-1; D not resolved. The CDR3 is made up of 14 amino acids. Germline V gene sequence: CDR1 SGHRS, CDR2 YFSETQ. The chain's CDR3 is CASSLGLSDNEQFF. The CDR3 DNA follows: TGCGCCAGCAGCTTGGGTCTCTCCGACAATGAGCAGTTCTTC.

The CDR3 DNA reads TGTGCCAGTAGTCCTTTCGCGGGGGCCGCCTACGAGCAGTACTTC. Its protein is CASSPFAGAAYEQYF. The chain links TRBV19 to TRBJ2-7; possibly TRBD2 for D (7 bases). Germline-derived CDR1 and CDR2 are LNHDA and SQIVND (reference sequence). The germline V and J ends were trimmed by 5 bases and 2 bases, with 16 bases remaining between them. CDR3 length: 15 residues.

The genes are TRBV18 and TRBJ1-4, with 8 bases aligning to TRBD1. Germline V lookup: CDR1 KGHSH, CDR2 LQKENI. Trimming took 5 bases from V and 2 from J; bases not matched to a gene: 10. The CDR3 loop spans 17 amino acids. CDR3 in DNA: TGTGCCAGCTCATCTCAGGGGGCGCGAGGCACTAATGAAAAACTGTTTTTT. Translation gives CASSSQGARGTNEKLFF.

The gene calls are TRBV9 and TRBJ2-3; TRBD1 agrees at 9 bases. J lost 1 base, V lost 0 bases, and 6 bases had no gene match. Germline loops: CDR1 SGDLS, CDR2 YYNGEE. The CDR3 covers 17 residues. The CDR3, as DNA: TGTGCCAGCAGCGTAGAAGTCGGGGACAGGGGCACAGATACGCAGTATTTT. It codes for CASSVEVGDRGTDTQYF.

The DNA of the CDR3 is TGTGCCAGCAGCCCCCGGGCAGGGGCTTACAATGAGCAGTTCTTC. Translation: CASSPRAGAYNEQFF. This chain connects TRBV9 to TRBJ2-1; the D gene is possibly TRBD1 (6 bases). Trimming shortened V by 4 bases and J by 4 bases, and 15 bases separated the two germline ends. From germline, CDR1 is SGDLS and CDR2 YYNGEE. The CDR3 runs 15 residues.

The V call is TRBV10-3, the J call TRBJ1-2; possible D gene TRBD1, 5 bases. CDR3 length: 15 residues. V lost 10 bases and J 1 base, leaving 19 bases between the germline ends. CDR1 is ENHRY and CDR2 is SYGVKD in the germline V gene. This CDR3 reads CATHSSTGSNYGYTF. CDR3 bases: TGTGCCACTCACTCTTCCACAGGAAGTAACTATGGCTACACCTTC.

The chain combines TRBV4-1 with TRBJ2-5; D gene unclear. The last part of the DNA fits TRBJ2-7 better; the J call may be wrong. Germline loops: CDR1 MGHRA, CDR2 YSYEKL. The CDR3 spans 15 residues. For the CDR3, the DNA is TGCGCCAGCAGCCAAGAGGTAACGGTCTCCTACGAGCAGTACTTC. Residues: CASSQEVTVSYEQYF.

The chain has TRBV11-2 and TRBJ2-7, with TRBD1 matching 11 bases. This CDR3 region has 15 residues. The V gene end was trimmed by 5 bases and the J gene end by 7 bases; junction bases not matched to a gene: 10. Germline lookup yields CDR1 SGHAT and CDR2 FQNNGV. Here the CDR3 DNA reads TGTGCCAGCAGCCCCGGGACAGGGGGGAGGTGGGAGCAGTACTTC. It specifies CASSPGTGGRWEQYF.